These 13 T cell receptor beta chains originate from one sample sequenced in a study of blood T cells in healthy people across ages. A second PCR, run for roughly 7 to 11 cycles, used a sample-barcoded 5' primer plus a J-beta primer mix. TCRdb analysed the 5' RACE reads with MiXCR anew, one entry per CDR3 protein. The table lists over a million distinct CDR3 sequences, 35% to 45% of them singletons, with about 3.8% in the top ten. Material: blood. These receptors all stem from a woman between 18 and 29 years old in good health.

The J gene is TRBJ1-2, the V gene TRBV15, with D perhaps matching TRBD1 (5 bases). Trimming removed 3 bases at V and 2 bases at J, with 10 bases between. The length of the CDR3 is 14 residues. Germline V lookup: CDR1 LNHNV, CDR2 YYDKDF (reference sequence). CDR3 sequence (DNA): TGTGCCACCAGCAGTTTGGGACTGAACTATGGCTACACCTTC. This translates into CATSSLGLNYGYTF.

The chain uses TRBV7-3 and TRBJ1-1, with a possible D match to TRBD1 (6 bases). V lost 7 bases to trimming and J lost 10 bases, with 19 bases between them. Germline CDR1 SGHTA, CDR2 FQGTGA. The CDR3 extends over 13 amino acids. The CDR3 spells CASTLILPRGAFF. The CDR3 DNA reads TGTGCCAGCACCCTTATACTGCCCAGGGGAGCTTTCTTT.

For this clonotype: A read error is possible here, since a much larger clone lies one base away. DNA for the CDR3: TGTACCAGCAGTACGAGTGGTACCTACGAGCAGTACTTC. Amino acids: CTSSTSGTYEQYF. The V and J genes are TRBV28 and TRBJ2-4, with D uncertain. The J call may be wrong; the DNA end is better matched by TRBJ2-7. Germline V CDR1 and CDR2: MDHEN, SYDVKM. The CDR3 is made up of 13 amino acids.

Turning to this clonotype: A read error is possible here, since a much larger clone lies one base away. The chain employs TRBV27 and TRBJ2-1; D perhaps matches TRBD2 (5 bases). The J call is in doubt because the DNA end fits TRBJ2-7 better. Looked up from germline, CDR1 is MNHEY and CDR2 is SMNVEV (reference sequence). The CDR3 covers 12 residues. The CDR3 coding sequence is TGTGCCAGCCGGGGTACCTACAATGAGCAGTACTTC. The encoded protein is CASRGTYNEQYF.

This clonotype was observed a few times. The V gene is TRBV20-1, the J gene TRBJ2-5; unclear D gene. Germline-derived CDR1 and CDR2 are DFQATT and SNEGSKA (reference sequence). V lost 5 bases and J 1 base, leaving 14 bases between the germline ends. There are 14 residues in the CDR3. The CDR3 loop is CSAQNVALQETQYF. The CDR3 DNA is TGCAGTGCTCAAAATGTGGCACTCCAAGAGACCCAGTACTTC.

As concerns this clonotype: This clone may be a read error of a much larger clone one base away. The CDR3 carries no conserved terminal phenylalanine or tryptophan, so it likely arises from a read error. The chain carries TRBV20-1 and TRBJ1-2, with a tentative D call TRBD1 (5 bases). The CDR3 runs to 14 residues. V lost 6 bases, J lost 7 bases, and 21 bases lay in between. Germline CDR1 is DFQATT and CDR2 is SNEGSKA (reference sequence). CDR3 sequence: CSASPAGRGIGYTL. The DNA for the CDR3 is TGCAGTGCCTCCCCCGCGGGACGAGGTATTGGCTACACCTTA.

This chain uses TRBV4-1 with TRBJ2-3, with D tentatively TRBD2 (5 bases). V shed 3 bases and J shed 11 bases, with 12 bases lying between them. This CDR3 is 12 amino acids long. CDR1 and CDR2 (germline): MGHRA, YSYEKL. In DNA, the CDR3 is TGCGCCAGCAGCCACGGAGGTCTTGGGCAGTATTTT. Protein: CASSHGGLGQYF.

V and J are TRBV27 and TRBJ2-1, with 7 bases fitting TRBD2. The V gene's germline CDR1 is MNHEY and CDR2 SMNVEV (reference sequence). Unmatched junction bases numbered 19, after V lost 3 bases and J lost 2 bases. The CDR3 extends over 20 amino acids. CDR3 sequence reads: CASSLIRLRDGLETYNEQFF. Here the CDR3 DNA reads TGTGCCAGCAGTTTGATAAGGTTGCGGGACGGACTAGAGACCTACAATGAGCAGTTCTTC.

The chain combines TRBV27 with TRBJ2-5, with D possibly TRBD1 on 5 matching bases. The CDR3 extends over 14 amino acids. The V and J ends lost 0 bases and 4 bases respectively, with 9 bases between them. Germline-derived CDR1 and CDR2 are MNHEY and SMNVEV (reference sequence). CDR3 coding DNA: TGTGCCAGCAGTTTATCAGGGGTCTCAGAGACCCAGTACTTC. Its protein is CASSLSGVSETQYF.

The CDR3 sequence: CASSDPGPRTDTQYF. The CDR3 nucleotides are TGTGCCAGCAGTGATCCAGGACCGCGCACAGATACGCAGTATTTT. The chain uses TRBV25-1 and TRBJ2-3, with no clear D. Trimming stripped 3 bases from V and 1 base from J, with 11 bases between. Per germline, CDR1 MGHDK and CDR2 SYGVNS. This CDR3 is 15 amino acids long. Full variable domain (missing parts from reference TRBV25-1 and TRBJ2-3): EADIYQTPRYLVIGTGKKITLECSQTMGHDKMYWYQQDPGMELHLIHYSYGVNSTEKGDLSSESTVSRIRTEHFPLTLESARPSHTSQYLCASSDPGPRTDTQYFGPGTRLTVL.

This clonotype has more than one count but fewer than ten. The genes are TRBV29-1 and TRBJ2-5, with 8 bases that match TRBD1. The J call may be mistaken, given a closer DNA end match to TRBJ2-7. The CDR3 contains 14 residues. The germline CDR1 and CDR2 sequences are SQVTM and ANQGSEA. CDR3 DNA sequence: TGCAGCGTTGAAACCCGCGACAGGGGCTACGAGCAGTACTTC. This translates into CSVETRDRGYEQYF.

The chain has TRBV7-2 and TRBJ1-2; no definite D call. The CDR3 runs 14 residues. Germline CDR1 SGHTA, CDR2 FQGNSA. The germline V and J ends were trimmed by 2 bases and 4 bases, with 11 bases remaining between them. The CDR3 here is CASSLNVRRYGYTF. The CDR3 nucleotides are TGTGCCAGCAGCTTAAACGTCAGGCGCTATGGCTACACCTTC.

This clonotype was picked up one time. The chain employs TRBV3-1 and TRBJ2-7; the match to TRBD1 covers 11 bases. V shed 4 bases, J shed 7 bases, and the junction held 15 bases outside the gene matches. In germline, CDR1 is LGHDT, CDR2 YNNKEL (reference sequence). The CDR3 sequence is 17 residues long. As DNA, the CDR3 is TGTGCCAGCAGCCCCGCTGTCGGACAGGGGGCCTACAATGAGCAGTACTTC. Protein: CASSPAVGQGAYNEQYF.